This TCR beta chain was observed in a study of T cell repertoires in cytomegalovirus infection. In the study overall: Both a matching HLA type and CMV infection were indicated by public TCR beta signatures.

Germline V CDR1 and CDR2: SGHVS, FQNEAQ. V shed 1 base and J shed 1 base, with 16 bases lying between them. The CDR3 contains 17 residues. MiXCR, applied by TCRdb to the reads, yields one record per CDR3 protein. The table records roughly 120,000 distinct CDR3 sequences, around 10% of them present only once. Many counts were recorded for this clonotype. The antigen remains unidentified. The rearrangement uses TRBV7-8 and TRBJ1-1; D might be TRBD1 (5 bases). This TCR derives from a human donor in good health (CMV status not recorded). Some clones in this sample may be carry-over from other donors' samples. The sample consisted of PBMCs, sequenced either directly or after in vitro stimulation (not recorded which). This chain's CDR3 is CASSLGRVRIRNTEAFF. CDR3 sequence (DNA): TGTGCCAGCAGCTTAGGCAGGGTTCGAATTCGGAACACTGAAGCTTTCTTT.